A single sample gave rise to the 30 T cell receptor beta chains below, sequenced in a study of T cell repertoires in cytomegalovirus infection. TCRdb passed the reads through MiXCR, listing each CDR3 protein once. In the table there are about 310,000 distinct CDR3 sequences, roughly a tenth of which are singletons. Input material: PBMCs. Receptors originate from a human donor in good health (CMV status not recorded). Some clones in this sample may be carry-over from other donors' samples.

This clonotype was observed a handful of times. The gene calls are TRBV7-3 and TRBJ2-3; TRBD2 matches 9 bases. Unmatched junction bases numbered 7, after V lost 2 bases and J lost 4 bases. This CDR3 contains 16 residues. Germline CDR1 is SGHTA and CDR2 is FQGTGA. The CDR3 nucleotides are TGTGCCAGCAGCTTAGGTTTTAGCGGGGGTGCAGATACGCAGTATTTT. This translates into CASSLGFSGGADTQYF.

This clonotype showed up many times. The chain carries TRBV6-2 or TRBV6-3 and TRBJ1-2; no reliable D call. This CDR3 is 13 amino acids long. Germline V lookup: CDR1 MNHEY, CDR2 SVGEGT. V was shortened by 0 bases and J by 5 bases, with 7 bases between the two germline ends. The CDR3 bases are TGTGCCAGCAGTTACTCGGACCGATATGGCTACACCTTC. Translation: CASSYSDRYGYTF.

This clonotype was found many times. The chain employs TRBV20-1 and TRBJ2-4, with D possibly being TRBD2 (6 bases). CDR3 length: 14 residues. Germline V lookup: CDR1 DFQATT, CDR2 SNEGSKA (reference sequence). Deletions cut 1 base from V and 5 bases from J, with 12 bases between. This chain's CDR3 is CSARGPGVQNIQYF. The CDR3 DNA follows: TGCAGTGCTAGAGGTCCGGGAGTCCAAAACATTCAGTACTTC.

This clonotype was seen ten or more times. The chain recombines TRBV27 with TRBJ2-6; D is unresolved. The CDR3 has 15 residues. The germline V and J ends were trimmed by 9 bases and 0 bases, with 12 bases remaining between them. Germline-derived CDR1 and CDR2 are MNHEY and SMNVEV (reference sequence). The CDR3 nucleotides are TGTGCCAGTTTAGGACGGAGCTCTGGGGCCAACGTCCTGACTTTC. Translation gives CASLGRSSGANVLTF.

In this sample, this clonotype turned up a few times. The chain employs TRBV20-1 and TRBJ2-7; D is perhaps TRBD2 (6 bases). V gave up 5 bases and J gave up 3 bases, with 17 bases separating them. CDR3 size: 14 residues. Germline CDR1 and CDR2: DFQATT and SNEGSKA (reference sequence). The CDR3 DNA follows: TGCAGTGCTGCCCGGCCCCGCGGGGTCTACGAGCAGTACGTC. It encodes CSAARPRGVYEQYV.

The CDR3: CASSLAGQPSTDTQYF. The CDR3 DNA sequence: TGTGCCAGCAGCTTAGCGGGGCAGCCGAGCACAGATACGCAGTATTTT. The chain uses TRBV7-9 and TRBJ2-3; possible D gene TRBD1, 5 bases. V lost 0 bases and J 0 bases, leaving 10 bases between the germline ends. The germline V gene has CDR1 SEHNR and CDR2 FQNEAQ (reference sequence). This CDR3 has 16 amino acids.

There are many counts of this clonotype. The J gene is TRBJ1-6, the V gene TRBV7-9; 8 bases match TRBD1. Germline CDR1 SEHNR, CDR2 FQNEAQ (reference sequence). V shed 5 bases, J shed 7 bases, and the junction held 7 bases outside the gene matches. The CDR3 sequence is 15 residues long. DNA for the CDR3: TGTGCCAGCAGCCGCGGACAGGGCTTCAATTCACCCCTCCACTTT. Amino acids: CASSRGQGFNSPLHF.

A few counts support this clonotype. This CDR3 reads CSARDYPGRRTEAFF. DNA of the CDR3: TGCAGTGCTAGAGATTACCCAGGGAGGAGGACTGAAGCTTTCTTT. The chain combines TRBV20-1 with TRBJ1-1; weak D call: TRBD1 (5 bases). The CDR3 is made up of 15 amino acids. Trimming cost V 0 bases and J 5 bases, with 16 bases left between them. Germline assignment: CDR1 DFQATT and CDR2 SNEGSKA (reference sequence).

Many counts were recorded for this clonotype. The chain carries TRBV7-8 and TRBJ2-1; TRBD2 agrees at 13 bases. CDR1 is SGHVS, CDR2 FQNEAQ, per germline. The CDR3 runs 17 residues. With 1 base clipped from V and 7 bases from J, the junction kept 7 bases outside the gene matches. Here the CDR3 reads CASSLERTSGGRNEQFF. The CDR3 DNA sequence: TGTGCCAGCAGCTTAGAAAGGACTAGCGGGGGTCGAAATGAGCAGTTCTTC. Based on the CDR3 plus reference TRBV7-8 and TRBJ2-1, the full variable domain is GAGVSQSPRYKVAKRGQDVALRCDPISGHVSLFWYQQALGQGPEFLTYFQNEAQLDKSGLPSDRFFAERPEGSVSTLKIQRTQQEDSAVYLCASSLERTSGGRNEQFFGPGTRLTVL.

In this sample, this clonotype turned up a few times. This rearrangement joins TRBV2 to TRBJ2-2; D is unclear. This CDR3 is 10 amino acids long. Germline V CDR1 and CDR2: SNHLY, FYNNEI. The V end lost 8 bases, the J end lost 3 bases, and 1 base lay between the germline ends. The CDR3, as DNA: TGTGCCAGCTACACCGGGGAGCTGTTTTTT. Protein sequence: CASYTGELFF.

With regard to this clonotype: This clone may be a read error of a much larger clone one base away. The rearrangement links TRBV20-1 to TRBJ2-1; 8 bases line up with TRBD2. In germline, CDR1 is DFQATT, CDR2 SNEGSKA (reference sequence). The CDR3 loop spans 15 amino acids. The CDR3 DNA sequence: TGCGGTGCTAGAAGGGCTAGCGGGTTTCGGGATGAGCAGTTCTTC. This encodes CGARRASGFRDEQFF.

This clonotype was recorded at least ten times. The chain joins TRBV19 to TRBJ1-2, with 7 nucleotides matching TRBD1. In germline, CDR1 is LNHDA, CDR2 SQIVND (reference sequence). J lost 7 bases, V lost 8 bases, and 10 bases had no gene match. This CDR3 region has 13 residues. CDR3 sequence reads: CASLRQGRFGYTF. In DNA, the CDR3 is TGTGCCAGTCTTCGACAGGGTCGATTTGGCTACACCTTC. Filled out from reference TRBV19 and TRBJ1-2, the complete variable domain reads DGGITQSPKYLFRKEGQNVTLSCEQNLNHDAMYWYRQDPGQGLRLIYYSQIVNDFQKGDIAEGYSVSREKKESFPLTVTSAQKNPTAFYLCASLRQGRFGYTFGSGTRLTVV.

At least ten counts were recorded for this clonotype. The J gene is TRBJ2-7, the V gene TRBV7-2, with D possibly being TRBD2 (7 bases). Trimming shortened V by 5 bases and J by 2 bases, and 13 bases separated the two germline ends. The CDR3 has 14 residues. Germline-derived CDR1 and CDR2 are SGHTA and FQGNSA. The CDR3 spells CASSLSGGPYEQYV. The CDR3 DNA reads as TGTGCCAGCAGCCTATCGGGGGGCCCCTACGAGCAGTACGTC.

This clonotype turned up a few times. The genes are TRBV20-1 and TRBJ1-5; 11 bases align to TRBD1. CDR3 length: 14 residues. Germline CDR1 DFQATT, CDR2 SNEGSKA (reference sequence). J lost 3 bases, V lost 6 bases, and 4 bases had no gene match. CDR3 bases: TGCAGTGCCCGGACAGGGGGCTACAATCAGCCCCAGCATTTT. Residues: CSARTGGYNQPQHF.

This clonotype appeared many times. The chain employs TRBV9 and TRBJ2-1, with TRBD1 matching over 12 bases. Trimming cost V 3 bases and J 3 bases; bases outside gene matches: 4. Germline CDR1 is SGDLS and CDR2 is YYNGEE. The CDR3 covers 16 residues. Here the CDR3 DNA reads TGTGCCAGCAGCGCCGGGACAGGGGGCTTCTACAATGAGCAGTTCTTC. Its translation is CASSAGTGGFYNEQFF.

This clonotype was detected a few times. The rearrangement links TRBV20-1 to TRBJ2-2, with unresolved D. In germline, CDR1 is DFQATT, CDR2 SNEGSKA (reference sequence). The CDR3 loop spans 15 amino acids. V lost 3 bases, J lost 0 bases, and 11 bases lay in between. The CDR3 region has the DNA TGCAGTGCTAGCTCCCGGGCCTCGAACACCGGGGAGCTGTTTTTT. Its translation: CSASSRASNTGELFF.

This clonotype was detected ten times or more. The rearrangement joins TRBV3-1 to TRBJ1-3; D is ambiguous. CDR3 length equals 16 residues. Between the trimmed V and J ends, which lost 7 bases and 0 bases, there was a span of 16 bases. From germline, CDR1 is LGHDT and CDR2 YNNKEL (reference sequence). CDR3 bases: TGTGCCAGCACCTCAACGCCCCTCAACTCTGGAAACACCATATATTTT. The encoded protein is CASTSTPLNSGNTIYF.

The chain recombines TRBV20-1 with TRBJ2-5; D is uncertain. V lost 1 base to trimming and J lost 2 bases, with 11 bases between them. The germline V gene has CDR1 DFQATT and CDR2 SNEGSKA (reference sequence). There are 14 residues in the CDR3. The DNA of the CDR3 is TGCAGTGCTAGAGGGATCAGCGAGCAAGAGACCCAGTACTTC. Encoded protein: CSARGISEQETQYF.

This clonotype was picked up many times. The gene calls are TRBV20-1 and TRBJ1-6, with D tentatively TRBD1 (6 bases). The length of the CDR3 is 13 residues. V dropped 7 bases and J dropped 7 bases, with 14 bases sitting between them. CDR1 is DFQATT and CDR2 is SNEGSKA in the germline V gene (reference sequence). CDR3 DNA sequence: TGCAGTGTCCCGGGACAACTGAATTCACCCCTCCACTTT. Translated, it gives CSVPGQLNSPLHF.

This clonotype was recorded at least ten times. The genes are TRBV29-1 and TRBJ2-1, with 7 bases aligning to TRBD2. This CDR3 comprises 10 residues. CDR1 SQVTM and CDR2 ANQGSEA come from the germline V gene. The V and J ends lost 7 bases and 8 bases, in that order; junction bases with no gene match: 2. This CDR3 is CSAAGYEQFF. The DNA for the CDR3 is TGCAGCGCAGCGGGGTATGAGCAGTTCTTC.

This clonotype was counted many times. The genes are TRBV10-3 and TRBJ1-2; D gene unclear. Per the germline V gene, CDR1 is ENHRY and CDR2 is SYGVKD. CDR3 length: 12 residues. Trimming cost V 3 bases and J 4 bases, with 6 bases left between them. The CDR3 DNA is TGTGCCATCAGTGACCCTCCCTATGGCTACACCTTC. It yields the protein CAISDPPYGYTF.

This clonotype was counted at least ten times. This chain connects TRBV25-1 to TRBJ1-4; perhaps TRBD1 as D (5 bases). V gave up 8 bases and J gave up 4 bases, with 14 bases separating them. Germline V lookup: CDR1 MGHDK, CDR2 SYGVNS. The CDR3 consists of 14 residues. The DNA for the CDR3 is TGTGCCAGCTCGGGGCAGCTTTATAATGAAAAACTGTTTTTT. It is translated as CASSGQLYNEKLFF.

This chain joins TRBV20-1 and TRBJ1-6; TRBD1 matches at 11 bases. Germline CDR1 DFQATT, CDR2 SNEGSKA (reference sequence). With V trimmed by 5 bases and J by 7 bases, 7 bases remained unmatched. This CDR3 contains 15 residues. CDR3 in DNA: TGCAGTGCTCCCTTCCGGGACAGGGGGAATTCACCCCTCCACTTT. Amino acid sequence: CSAPFRDRGNSPLHF.

As to this clonotype: This may be a read error: a much more frequent sequence differs by one nucleotide. The V and J genes are TRBV24-1 and TRBJ2-1; D is possibly TRBD1 or TRBD2 (5 bases each). The CDR3 sequence is 16 residues long. Germline V gene sequence: CDR1 KGHDR, CDR2 SFDVKD. V shed 7 bases and J shed 6 bases, with 21 bases lying between them. The CDR3 protein is CATRDLVGVRVNEQFF. The CDR3 nucleotides read TGTGCCACCAGAGACTTGGTGGGGGTGAGGGTCAATGAGCAGTTCTTC.

Many counts were recorded for this clonotype. CDR3 amino acids: CSARGGFRGAPTEAFF. The DNA for the CDR3 is TGCAGTGCTAGAGGGGGGTTTCGGGGGGCGCCTACTGAAGCTTTCTTT. The V gene is TRBV20-1, the J gene TRBJ1-1; tentatively, D is TRBD1 (6 bases). The CDR3 length is 16 residues. From germline, CDR1 is DFQATT and CDR2 SNEGSKA (reference sequence). The V end was cut by 1 base, the J end by 5 bases, with 20 bases between.

This clonotype was detected ten times or more. The rearrangement links TRBV5-3 to TRBJ2-2, with 7 bases that match TRBD2. TRBV5-3 is flagged as an ORF with uncertain function. Unmatched junction bases numbered 7, after V lost 5 bases and J lost 6 bases. This CDR3 has 14 residues. CDR3 region: CARRPSGVAGELFF. For the CDR3, the DNA is TGTGCCAGAAGGCCAAGCGGGGTTGCCGGGGAGCTGTTTTTT.

This clonotype was picked up many times. The chain couples TRBV29-1 to TRBJ2-3, with D hard to call. Germline V lookup: CDR1 SQVTM, CDR2 ANQGSEA. V was trimmed by 6 bases and J by 0 bases, leaving 10 bases between them. The CDR3 consists of 13 residues. CDR3 coding DNA: TGCAGCGTCGCGGCGAGGAGCACAGATACGCAGTATTTT. Protein: CSVAARSTDTQYF.

The table lists this clonotype with many counts. The chain links TRBV6-2 or TRBV6-3 to TRBJ1-6, with 7 bases fitting TRBD1. Germline V gene data show CDR1 as MNHEY and CDR2 as SVGEGT. The CDR3 contains 13 residues. Trimming at V came to 8 bases and at J to 9 bases, leaving 7 bases not matched to a gene. CDR3 DNA sequence: TGTGCCAGCGACAGGGCCGGCGTTTCACCCCTCCACTTT. This codes for CASDRAGVSPLHF.

As for this clonotype: This clone may be a read error of a much larger clone one base away. The chain recombines TRBV25-1 with TRBJ1-2; D uncertain. The CDR3 runs to 13 residues. Germline values: CDR1 MGHDK, CDR2 SYGVNS. The chain's CDR3 is CASSELEYYSYTF. The CDR3 bases are TGTGCCAGCAGTGAATTGGAGTACTATAGCTACACCTTC.

This clonotype was observed at least ten times. CDR3 loop: CASSPGGSPQETQYF. CDR3 nucleotides: TGTGCCAGCAGCCCCGGGGGATCTCCCCAAGAGACCCAGTACTTC. The rearrangement joins TRBV5-4 to TRBJ2-5; a weak D match, TRBD2 (6 bases). Trimming took off 4 bases at V and 1 base at J, with 14 bases between the two ends. The CDR3 covers 15 residues. CDR1 and CDR2 from the germline V gene are SGHNT and YYREEE (reference sequence).